This T cell receptor (beta chain) was recovered during a study of chemoradiotherapy in HPV16-positive cancers. This clone was observed a single time. Here immunoSEQ multiplex PCR was the method, and the copy in TCRdb shows in-frame clones only, minus some. The sample contains around 40,000 clones, more than 75% of which appear only once. Germline assignment: CDR1 SGHDT and CDR2 YYEEEE. The CDR3 extends over 14 amino acids. With 0 bases removed from V and 0 bases from J, the gap between germline ends came to 6 bases. The chain has TRBV5-6 and TRBJ1-1, with D uncertain. The clonotype comes from a human donor with HPV-associated anogenital cancer. The material sequenced was blood, taken from a patient who underwent chemoradiotherapy. CDR3 nucleotide sequence: TGTGCCAGCAGCTTGGGCGGCCTGAACACTGAAGCTTTCTTT. Encoded protein: CASSLGGLNTEAFF.